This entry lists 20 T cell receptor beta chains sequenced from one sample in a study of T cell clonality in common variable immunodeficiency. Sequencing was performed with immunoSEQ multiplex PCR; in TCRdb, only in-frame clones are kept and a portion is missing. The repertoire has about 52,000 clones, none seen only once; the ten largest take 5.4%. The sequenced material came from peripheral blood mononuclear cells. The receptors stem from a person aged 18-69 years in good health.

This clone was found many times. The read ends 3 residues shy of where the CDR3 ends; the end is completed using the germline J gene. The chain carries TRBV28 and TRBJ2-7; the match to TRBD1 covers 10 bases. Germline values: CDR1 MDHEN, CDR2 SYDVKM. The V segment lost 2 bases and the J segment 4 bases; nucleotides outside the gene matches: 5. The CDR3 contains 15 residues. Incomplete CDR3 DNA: TGTGCCAGCAGTTTAATGGGACAGGGGCGATACGAG. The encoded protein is CASSLMGQGRYE. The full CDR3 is CASSLMGQGRYEQYF.

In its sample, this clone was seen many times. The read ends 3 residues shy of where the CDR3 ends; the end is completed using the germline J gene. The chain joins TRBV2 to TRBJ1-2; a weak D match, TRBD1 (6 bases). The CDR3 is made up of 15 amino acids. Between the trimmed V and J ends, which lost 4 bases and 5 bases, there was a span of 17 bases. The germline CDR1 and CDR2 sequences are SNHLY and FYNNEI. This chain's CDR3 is CASSGSGVLVYGYTF. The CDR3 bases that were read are TGTGCCAGCAGTGGATCAGGGGTGCTGGTGTATGGC.

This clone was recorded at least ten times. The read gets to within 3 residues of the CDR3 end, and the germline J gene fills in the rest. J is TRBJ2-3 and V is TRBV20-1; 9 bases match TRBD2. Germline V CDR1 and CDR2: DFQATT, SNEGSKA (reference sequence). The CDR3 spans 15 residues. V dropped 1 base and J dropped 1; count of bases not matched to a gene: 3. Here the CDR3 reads CSARVASGGTDTQYF. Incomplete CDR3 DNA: TGCAGTGCTAGAGTCGCTAGCGGGGGCACAGATACG.

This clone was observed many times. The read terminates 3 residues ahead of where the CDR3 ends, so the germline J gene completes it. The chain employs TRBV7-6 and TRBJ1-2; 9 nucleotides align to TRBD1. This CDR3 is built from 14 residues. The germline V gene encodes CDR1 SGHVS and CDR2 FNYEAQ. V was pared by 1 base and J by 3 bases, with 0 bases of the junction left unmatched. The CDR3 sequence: CASSLGQGDYGYTF. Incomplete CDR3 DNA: TGTGCCAGCAGCTTAGGACAGGGGGACTATGGC.

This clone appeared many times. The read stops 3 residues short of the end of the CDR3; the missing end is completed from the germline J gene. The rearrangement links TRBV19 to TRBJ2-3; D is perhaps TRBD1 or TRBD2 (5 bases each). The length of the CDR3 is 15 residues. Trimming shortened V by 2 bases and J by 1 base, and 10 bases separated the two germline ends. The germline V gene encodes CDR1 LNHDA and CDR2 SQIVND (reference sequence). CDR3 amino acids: CASSILRGGTDTQYF. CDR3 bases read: TGTGCCAGTAGTATACTGAGGGGCGGCACAGATACG.

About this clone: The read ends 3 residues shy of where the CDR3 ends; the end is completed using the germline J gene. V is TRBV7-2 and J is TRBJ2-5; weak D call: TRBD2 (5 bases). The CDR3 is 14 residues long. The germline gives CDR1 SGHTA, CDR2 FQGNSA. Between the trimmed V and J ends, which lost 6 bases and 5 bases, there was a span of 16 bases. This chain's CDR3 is CASSISSFRETQYF. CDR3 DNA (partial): TGTGCCAGCAGTATATCTAGCTTCCGGGAGACC. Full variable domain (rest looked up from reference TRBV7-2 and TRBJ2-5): GAGVSQSPSNKVTEKGKDVELRCDPISGHTALYWYRQSLGQGLEFLIYFQGNSAPDKSGLPSDRFSAERTGGSVSTLTIQRTQQEDSAVYLCASSISSFRETQYFGPGTRLLVL.

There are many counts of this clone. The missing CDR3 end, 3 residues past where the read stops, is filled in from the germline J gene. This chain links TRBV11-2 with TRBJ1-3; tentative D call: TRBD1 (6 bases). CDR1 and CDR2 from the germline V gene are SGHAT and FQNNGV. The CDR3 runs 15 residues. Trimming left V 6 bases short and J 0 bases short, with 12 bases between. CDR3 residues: CASRRRGHSGNTIYF. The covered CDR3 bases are TGTGCCAGCAGACGCAGGGGCCACTCTGGAAACACC.

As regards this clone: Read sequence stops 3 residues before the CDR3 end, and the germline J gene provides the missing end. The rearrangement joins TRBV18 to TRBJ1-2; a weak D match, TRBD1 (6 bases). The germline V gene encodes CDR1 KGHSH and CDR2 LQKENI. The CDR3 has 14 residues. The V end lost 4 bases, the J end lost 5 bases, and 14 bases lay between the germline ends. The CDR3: CASSQLSGEYGYTF. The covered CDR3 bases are TGTGCCAGCTCACAGCTTTCAGGGGAGTATGGC.

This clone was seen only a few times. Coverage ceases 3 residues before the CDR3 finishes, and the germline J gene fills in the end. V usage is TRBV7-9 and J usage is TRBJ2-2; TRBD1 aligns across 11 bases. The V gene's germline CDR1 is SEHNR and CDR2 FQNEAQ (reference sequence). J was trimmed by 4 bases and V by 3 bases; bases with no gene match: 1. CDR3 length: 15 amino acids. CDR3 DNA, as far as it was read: TGTGCCAGCAGCTTCGGGACAGGGGGCACCGGGGAG. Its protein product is CASSFGTGGTGE. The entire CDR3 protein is CASSFGTGGTGELFF.

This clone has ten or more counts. Incomplete CDR3 DNA: TGCAGTGCTCCTACAGGCGAGGAAAAA. It encodes CSAPTGEEK. The entire CDR3 protein is CSAPTGEEKLFF. The J gene is TRBJ1-4, the V gene TRBV20-1; tentative D call: TRBD1 (5 bases). The read ends 3 residues before the CDR3 terminus; that terminus is restored from the germline J gene. Trimming removed 5 bases at V and 8 bases at J, with 12 bases between. This CDR3 is built from 12 residues. The germline V gene has CDR1 DFQATT and CDR2 SNEGSKA (reference sequence).

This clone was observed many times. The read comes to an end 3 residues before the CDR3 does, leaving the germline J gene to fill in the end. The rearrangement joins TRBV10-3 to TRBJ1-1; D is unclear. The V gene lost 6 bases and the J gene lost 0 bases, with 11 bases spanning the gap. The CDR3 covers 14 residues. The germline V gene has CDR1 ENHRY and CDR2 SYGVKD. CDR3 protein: CAISGRQVNTEAFF. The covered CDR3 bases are TGTGCCATCAGCGGCAGGCAAGTGAACACTGAA.

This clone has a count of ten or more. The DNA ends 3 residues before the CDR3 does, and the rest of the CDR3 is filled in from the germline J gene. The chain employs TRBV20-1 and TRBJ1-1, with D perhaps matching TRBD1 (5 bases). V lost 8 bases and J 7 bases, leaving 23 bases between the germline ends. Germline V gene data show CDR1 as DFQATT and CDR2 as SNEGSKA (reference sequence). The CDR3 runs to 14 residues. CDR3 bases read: TGCAGTATCAATAACAGGATGTCGGGCTATGAA. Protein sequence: CSINNRMSGYE. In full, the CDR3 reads CSINNRMSGYEAFF.

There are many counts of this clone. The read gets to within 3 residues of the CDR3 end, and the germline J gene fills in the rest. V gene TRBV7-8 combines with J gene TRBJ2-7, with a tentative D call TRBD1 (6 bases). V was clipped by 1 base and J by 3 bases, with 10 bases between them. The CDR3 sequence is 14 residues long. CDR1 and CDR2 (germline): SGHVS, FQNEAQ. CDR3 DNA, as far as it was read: TGTGCCAGCAGCTTAGGAGGACAGCTCTACGAG. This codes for CASSLGGQLYE. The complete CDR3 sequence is CASSLGGQLYEQYF. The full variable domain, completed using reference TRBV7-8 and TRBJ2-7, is GAGVSQSPRYKVAKRGQDVALRCDPISGHVSLFWYQQALGQGPEFLTYFQNEAQLDKSGLPSDRFFAERPEGSVSTLKIQRTQQEDSAVYLCASSLGGQLYEQYFGPGTRLTVT.

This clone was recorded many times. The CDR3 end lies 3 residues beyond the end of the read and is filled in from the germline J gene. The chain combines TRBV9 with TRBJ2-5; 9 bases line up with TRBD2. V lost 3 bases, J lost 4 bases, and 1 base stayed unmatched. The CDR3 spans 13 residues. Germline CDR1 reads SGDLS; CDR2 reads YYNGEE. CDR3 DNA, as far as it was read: TGTGCCAGCAGCGCTAGCGGGACAGAGACC. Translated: CASSASGTET. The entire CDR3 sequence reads CASSASGTETQYF.

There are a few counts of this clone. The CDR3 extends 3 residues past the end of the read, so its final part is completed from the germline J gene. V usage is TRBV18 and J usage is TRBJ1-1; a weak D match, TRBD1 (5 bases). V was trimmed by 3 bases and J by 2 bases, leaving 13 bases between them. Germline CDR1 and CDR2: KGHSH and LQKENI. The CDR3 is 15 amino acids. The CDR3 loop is CASSPTLGGNTEAFF. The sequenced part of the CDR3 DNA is TGTGCCAGCTCACCCACCCTGGGGGGAAACACTGAA. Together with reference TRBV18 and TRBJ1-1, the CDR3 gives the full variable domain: NAGVMQNPRHLVRRRGQEARLRCSPMKGHSHVYWYRQLPEEGLKFMVYLQKENIIDESGMPKERFSAEFPKEGPSILRIQQVVRGDSAAYFCASSPTLGGNTEAFFGQGTRLTVV.

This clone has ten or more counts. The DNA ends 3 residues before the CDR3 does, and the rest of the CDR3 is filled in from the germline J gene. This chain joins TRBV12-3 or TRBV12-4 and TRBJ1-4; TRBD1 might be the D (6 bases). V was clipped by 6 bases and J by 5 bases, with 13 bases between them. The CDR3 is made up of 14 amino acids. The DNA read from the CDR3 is TGTGCCAGCAGCCCCAGGGGAGACAATGAAAAA. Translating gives CASSPRGDNEK. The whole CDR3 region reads CASSPRGDNEKLFF.

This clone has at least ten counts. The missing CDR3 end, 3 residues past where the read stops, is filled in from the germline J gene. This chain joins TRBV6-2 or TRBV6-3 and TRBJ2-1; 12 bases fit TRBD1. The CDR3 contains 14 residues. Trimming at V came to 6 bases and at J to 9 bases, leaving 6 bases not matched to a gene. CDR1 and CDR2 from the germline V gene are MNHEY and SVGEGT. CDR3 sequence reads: CASSWGQGASEQFF. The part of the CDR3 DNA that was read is TGTGCCAGCAGCTGGGGACAGGGGGCCAGTGAG.

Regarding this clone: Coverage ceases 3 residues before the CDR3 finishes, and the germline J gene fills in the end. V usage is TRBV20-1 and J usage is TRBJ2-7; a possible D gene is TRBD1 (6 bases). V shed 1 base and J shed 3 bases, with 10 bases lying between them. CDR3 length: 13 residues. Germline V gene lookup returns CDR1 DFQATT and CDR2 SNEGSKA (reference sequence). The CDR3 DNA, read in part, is TGCAGTGCTAGAGCCGGGACATTCTACGAG. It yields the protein CSARAGTFYE. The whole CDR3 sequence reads CSARAGTFYEQYF.

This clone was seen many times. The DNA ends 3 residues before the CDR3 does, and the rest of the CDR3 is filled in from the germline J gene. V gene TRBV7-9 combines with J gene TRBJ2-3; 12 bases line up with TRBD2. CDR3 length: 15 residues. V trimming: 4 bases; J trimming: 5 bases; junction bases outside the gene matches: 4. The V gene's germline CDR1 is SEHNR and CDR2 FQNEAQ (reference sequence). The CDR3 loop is CASSSASGRVDTQYF. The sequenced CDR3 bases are TGTGCCAGCAGCTCGGCTAGCGGGAGGGTAGATACG.

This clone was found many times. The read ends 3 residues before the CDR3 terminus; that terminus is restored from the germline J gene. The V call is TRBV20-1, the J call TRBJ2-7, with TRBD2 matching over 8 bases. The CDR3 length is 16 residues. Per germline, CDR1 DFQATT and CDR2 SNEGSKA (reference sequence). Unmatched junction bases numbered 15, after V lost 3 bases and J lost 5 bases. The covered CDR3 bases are TGCAGTGCTAGGGTCAGAGAAGCGGGAGATGGAAACGAG. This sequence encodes CSARVREAGDGNE. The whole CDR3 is CSARVREAGDGNEQYF.